The entry that follows covers one TCR beta chain sequence. This sample was included in a study of blood T cell repertoires in COVID-19. Study-wide context: Sample material is recorded as cDNA or gDNA derived from T cells, B-cell-depleted T cells, or PBMCs.

The V and J ends lost 3 bases and 8 bases respectively, with 9 bases between them. Germline values: CDR1 SGHRS, CDR2 YFSETQ. The CDR3 is 13 residues long. Assay: immunoSEQ multiplex PCR; the TCRdb copy retains only in-frame clones and omits some. Among some 50,000 clones listed, roughly 88% were seen once. This chain links TRBV5-1 with TRBJ1-6; perhaps TRBD1 as D (5 bases). Sequencing input: peripheral blood. The TCR sequence derives from a human donor in a cohort sampled during active COVID-19. This CDR3 reads CASSSRGDSPLHF. The DNA of the CDR3 is TGCGCCAGCAGCTCAAGGGGTGATTCACCCCTCCACTTT.